This TCR beta chain was sequenced during a study of cytomegalovirus exposure and HLA in healthy donors. General observations from the study: A few chains tied to CMV proved CMV antigen-specific in vitro.

The PCR was carried out with 60 Vbeta primers and 13 Jbeta primers. Clones were sequenced by immunoSEQ multiplex PCR, and TCRdb holds only the in-frame ones, with some missing. The repertoire holds about 220,000 clones, about 75% seen once, with less than 2% in the top ten. V was shortened by 0 bases and J by 5 bases, with 7 bases between the two germline ends. The length of the CDR3 is 13 residues. Germline V gives CDR1 LGHNA, CDR2 YSLEER. On this clone itself: Its antigen is as yet unknown.

The specimen was PBMCs. The clonotype was recovered from a male donor in good health and CMV-seronegative. The chain combines TRBV4-3 with TRBJ1-2; D remains ambiguous. The CDR3 loop reads CASSQDRVYGYTF. CDR3 in DNA: TGCGCCAGCAGCCAAGATCGCGTTTATGGCTACACCTTC.